This record looks at one T cell receptor beta chain sequence and its context. The treatment denotes: some 20 received Ad26.COV2.S at low or high dose, single or two shots; about 5 received placebo; per-sample allocation not given. The investigators took samples on day 63 after the first vaccine or placebo injection. Ad26.COV2.S expressed prefusion-stabilized spike from the original Wuhan strain. TCRdb's table, derived via immunoSEQ multiplex PCR, lists solely in-frame clones and lacks some. The sample includes over 400,000 clones, about 90% of them seen just once. This sample is part of a study of Ad26.COV2.S vaccination and SARS-CoV-2 variants. Trimming removed 6 bases from V and 3 bases from J, with 15 bases in between. The CDR3 has 14 amino acids. Looked up from germline, CDR1 is MNHEY and CDR2 is SVGAGI.

This material consisted of peripheral blood, taken in a trial of Ad26.COV2.S vaccine versus placebo. This clonotype originated in a person aged 18-65 years who received the Ad26.COV2.S COVID-19 vaccine or a placebo. The rearrangement uses TRBV6-5 and TRBJ2-7, with D perhaps TRBD1 or TRBD2 (6 bases each). CDR3 sequence reads: CASRTDGGIYEQYF. The CDR3 DNA reads TGTGCCAGCAGGACGGACGGGGGCATCTACGAGCAGTACTTC.